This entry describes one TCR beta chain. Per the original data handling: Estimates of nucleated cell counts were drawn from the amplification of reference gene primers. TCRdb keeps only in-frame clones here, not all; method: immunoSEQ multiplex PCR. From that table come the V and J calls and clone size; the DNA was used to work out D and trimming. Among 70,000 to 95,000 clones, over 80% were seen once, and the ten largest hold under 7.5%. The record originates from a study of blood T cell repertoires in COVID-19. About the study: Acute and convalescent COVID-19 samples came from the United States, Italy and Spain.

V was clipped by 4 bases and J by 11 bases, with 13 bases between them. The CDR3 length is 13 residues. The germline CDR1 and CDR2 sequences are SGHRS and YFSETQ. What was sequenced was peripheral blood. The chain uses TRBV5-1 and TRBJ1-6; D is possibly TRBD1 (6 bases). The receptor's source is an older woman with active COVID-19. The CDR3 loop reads CASSIFSGAPLHF. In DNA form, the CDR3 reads TGCGCCAGCAGCATTTTTTCAGGGGCACCCCTCCACTTT. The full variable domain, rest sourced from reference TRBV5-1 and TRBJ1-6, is KAGVTQTPRYLIKTRGQQVTLSCSPISGHRSVSWYQQTPGQGLQFLFEYFSETQRNKGNFPGRFSGRQFSNSRSEMNVSTLELGDSALYLCASSIFSGAPLHFGNGTRLTVT.